These 20 T cell receptor beta chains share one sample of origin, sequenced in a study of CD8+CD57+ T cells in acquired aplastic anemia. Those patients picked for sequencing had displayed CD8+CD57+ cell expansion on flow cytometry. Genomic DNA templated the TCR beta VDJ and CDR3 profiling. MiXCR was run by TCRdb on the reads, yielding one entry per CDR3 protein. Of about 190,000 distinct CDR3 sequences detected, just under 50% appear once; the ten largest clones hold around 9.7%. The specimen sequenced was sorted CD4+, CD8+, or CD8+CD57+ T cells (not recorded which) from PBMCs. The receptors were sampled from a human donor with aplastic anemia.

Points on this clonotype: The germline gene is not matched at one end of the junction; a read error may be the cause. The CDR3 coding sequence is TGTGCCATCAGTGCTGGCGGTGGCGCCTCCTACGATGAGCAGTTCTTT. Its protein is CAISAGGGASYDEQFF. The rearrangement uses TRBV10-3 and TRBJ2-1, with D hard to call. Germline CDR1 is ENHRY and CDR2 is SYGVKD. This CDR3 spans 16 amino acids.

The chain couples TRBV18 to TRBJ1-5; D is ambiguous. The germline V and J ends were trimmed by 8 bases and 0 bases, with 8 bases remaining between them. Germline assignment: CDR1 KGHSH and CDR2 LQKENI. The CDR3 contains 13 residues. The CDR3 loop is CASRKDSNQPQHF. CDR3 bases: TGTGCCAGCCGCAAGGATAGCAATCAGCCCCAGCATTTT.

The chain couples TRBV20-1 to TRBJ2-3, with 12 bases identical to TRBD2. This CDR3 region has 16 residues. Trimming at V came to 5 bases and at J to 2 bases, leaving 8 bases not matched to a gene. Germline-derived CDR1 and CDR2 are DFQATT and SNEGSKA (reference sequence). The CDR3: CSAPETSGGNTDTQYF. CDR3 coding DNA: TGCAGTGCTCCTGAGACTAGCGGGGGAAACACAGATACGCAGTATTTT.

The CDR3 spells CASSPYIGISEQYF. The CDR3 bases are TGTGCCAGCAGCCCCTATATCGGGATCTCCGAGCAGTACTTC. V gene TRBV2 combines with J gene TRBJ2-7; D possibly corresponds to TRBD2 (5 bases). The V gene lost 6 bases and the J gene lost 6 bases, with 18 bases spanning the gap. Germline V gene data show CDR1 as SNHLY and CDR2 as FYNNEI. This CDR3 spans 14 amino acids.

The sample holds many counts of this clonotype. V and J are TRBV6-5 and TRBJ2-7; 14 nucleotides agree with TRBD2. V shed 4 bases and J 2 bases; nucleotides not matched to a gene: 4. This CDR3 is built from 16 residues. Germline assignment: CDR1 MNHEY and CDR2 SVGAGI. The CDR3 DNA follows: TGTGCCAGCAGTTCACCGGGACTAGCGGGAGCCTACGAGCAGTACTTC. As protein: CASSSPGLAGAYEQYF.

This clonotype was detected only a few times. The rearrangement links TRBV25-1 to TRBJ1-1; no clear D. CDR1 and CDR2 (germline): MGHDK, SYGVNS. V was shortened by 8 bases and J by 6 bases, with 16 bases between the two germline ends. This CDR3 is 13 amino acids long. The CDR3 DNA follows: TGTGCCAGCTCACCACGAATATACTCTGAAGCTTTCTTT. This encodes CASSPRIYSEAFF.

This chain connects TRBV20-1 to TRBJ2-7, with D perhaps given as TRBD1 or TRBD2 (5 bases each). The germline CDR1 and CDR2 sequences are DFQATT and SNEGSKA (reference sequence). The CDR3 has 13 amino acids. Trimming cost V 4 bases and J 0 bases, with 10 bases left between them. The CDR3 here is CSATGTSSYEQYF. The CDR3, as DNA: TGCAGTGCTACCGGGACGAGCTCCTACGAGCAGTACTTC.

The chain joins TRBV5-1 to TRBJ2-7; 8 bases match TRBD1. Germline CDR1 and CDR2: SGHRS and YFSETQ. This CDR3 has 15 residues. Trimming cost V 3 bases and J 3 bases; bases outside gene matches: 8. The DNA of the CDR3 is TGCGCCAGCAGCTCGGGCGGGACAGGCGACTACGAGCAGTACTTC. Translation gives CASSSGGTGDYEQYF.

In this sample, this clonotype turned up many times. The chain combines TRBV9 with TRBJ1-2, with 8 positions matching TRBD1. Trimming at V came to 0 bases and at J to 2 bases, leaving 0 bases not matched to a gene. The CDR3 runs 14 residues. The germline V gene encodes CDR1 SGDLS and CDR2 YYNGEE. For the CDR3, the DNA is TGTGCCAGCAGCGTAGGGACAGGGAACTATGGCTACACCTTC. It is translated as CASSVGTGNYGYTF.

By share, this clonotype counts as large. Written as DNA, the CDR3 is TGCAGCCCTGAAGGGTTGACTAATGAAAAACTGTTTTTT. This codes for CSPEGLTNEKLFF. The chain combines TRBV29-1 with TRBJ1-4; D is unresolved. The CDR3 runs to 13 residues. V was clipped by 8 bases and J by 2 bases, with 12 bases between them. Germline lookup yields CDR1 SQVTM and CDR2 ANQGSEA. The entire variable domain, with the rest obtained from reference TRBV29-1 and TRBJ1-4, is as follows: SAVISQKPSRDICQRGTSLTIQCQVDSQVTMMFWYRQQPGQSLTLIATANQGSEATYESGFVIDKFPISRPNLTFSTLTVSNMSPEDSSIYLCSPEGLTNEKLFFGSGTQLSVL.

The genes are TRBV2 and TRBJ1-1; the D is unclear. Germline loops: CDR1 SNHLY, CDR2 FYNNEI. This CDR3 spans 11 amino acids. V was shortened by 6 bases and J by 9 bases, with 11 bases between the two germline ends. The CDR3 here is CASRERLQAFF. CDR3 coding DNA: TGTGCCAGCAGAGAGAGACTACAAGCTTTCTTT.

V is TRBV19 and J is TRBJ2-1; TRBD1 matches at 8 bases. Losses at the gene ends were 0 bases for V and 7 bases for J; bases not matched to a gene: 5. CDR1 LNHDA and CDR2 SQIVND come from the germline V gene (reference sequence). The CDR3 consists of 15 residues. CDR3: CASSIDGTGQNEQFF. In DNA, the CDR3 is TGTGCCAGTAGTATAGATGGGACAGGACAGAATGAGCAGTTCTTC.

Only a few counts were recorded for this clonotype. V gene TRBV15 combines with J gene TRBJ2-5; no firm D call. There are 13 residues in the CDR3. Trimming removed 3 bases at V and 5 bases at J, with 10 bases between. Germline assignment: CDR1 LNHNV and CDR2 YYDKDF (reference sequence). The CDR3 sequence: CATSRRQWETQYF. The CDR3 DNA is TGTGCCACCAGCAGGAGGCAGTGGGAGACCCAGTACTTC.

This clonotype has more than one count but fewer than ten. The rearrangement uses TRBV29-1 and TRBJ1-2, with D perhaps TRBD1 (5 bases). The CDR3 loop spans 15 amino acids. Germline V lookup: CDR1 SQVTM, CDR2 ANQGSEA. V lost 8 bases and J 2 bases, leaving 21 bases between the germline ends. The CDR3 protein is CSSKQLWGSNYGYTF. Here the CDR3 DNA reads TGCAGCTCTAAGCAGCTGTGGGGGTCCAACTATGGCTACACCTTC.

This clonotype came up many times. This chain joins TRBV6-2 or TRBV6-3 and TRBJ2-3, with no clear D. Per germline, CDR1 MNHEY and CDR2 SVGEGT. V lost 10 bases, J lost 4 bases, and 24 bases lay in between. This CDR3 comprises 16 residues. The CDR3 DNA reads TGTGCCACCCATGGGGTGCCTCCTCGCGAACCAGATACGCAGTATTTT. Amino acids: CATHGVPPREPDTQYF.

The chain combines TRBV20-1 with TRBJ2-3; D remains ambiguous. This CDR3 comprises 14 residues. Deletions cut 1 base from V and 0 bases from J, with 8 bases between. Germline-derived CDR1 and CDR2 are DFQATT and SNEGSKA (reference sequence). Here the CDR3 reads CSARAETSTDTQYF. In DNA form, the CDR3 reads TGCAGTGCTAGAGCCGAGACTAGCACAGATACGCAGTATTTT.

J is TRBJ2-7 and V is TRBV9; tentatively, D is TRBD2 (6 bases). The CDR3 is 15 amino acids. Deletions cut 3 bases from V and 2 bases from J, with 15 bases between. CDR1 is SGDLS, CDR2 YYNGEE, per germline. This chain's CDR3 is CASSAGGSAPYEQYF. CDR3 nucleotide sequence: TGTGCCAGCAGCGCAGGAGGGTCCGCTCCCTACGAGCAGTACTTC. The full variable domain, with the rest looked up from reference TRBV9 and TRBJ2-7, is DSGVTQTPKHLITATGQRVTLRCSPRSGDLSVYWYQQSLDQGLQFLIQYYNGEERAKGNILERFSAQQFPDLHSELNLSSLELGDSALYFCASSAGGSAPYEQYFGPGTRLTVT.

The chain joins TRBV19 to TRBJ2-7; possible D gene TRBD2, 6 bases. The V and J ends lost 3 bases and 1 base respectively, with 19 bases between them. CDR1 is LNHDA, CDR2 SQIVND, per germline (reference sequence). This CDR3 contains 17 residues. The CDR3 DNA reads TGTGCCAGTAGTATCACCAGAGGGACTTCGCCTTCCTACGAGCAGTACTTC. Its translation: CASSITRGTSPSYEQYF.

This clonotype showed up many times. The chain links TRBV19 to TRBJ1-5, with D maybe TRBD1 (6 bases). The CDR3 runs 16 residues. In germline, CDR1 is LNHDA, CDR2 SQIVND (reference sequence). Trimming removed 1 base from V and 7 bases from J, with 17 bases in between. DNA of the CDR3: TGTGCCAGTAGTATAGCAGGGGCGCGAATGGAACAGCCCCAGCATTTT. Protein product: CASSIAGARMEQPQHF.

The chain's CDR3 is CSVDGDSQETQYF. The CDR3 nucleotides read TGCAGCGTTGACGGGGACAGCCAAGAGACCCAGTACTTC. The rearrangement uses TRBV29-1 and TRBJ2-5; TRBD1 aligns across 7 bases. CDR1 and CDR2 (germline): SQVTM, ANQGSEA. The CDR3 has 13 residues. The V gene end was trimmed by 3 bases and the J gene end by 1 base; junction bases not matched to a gene: 2.